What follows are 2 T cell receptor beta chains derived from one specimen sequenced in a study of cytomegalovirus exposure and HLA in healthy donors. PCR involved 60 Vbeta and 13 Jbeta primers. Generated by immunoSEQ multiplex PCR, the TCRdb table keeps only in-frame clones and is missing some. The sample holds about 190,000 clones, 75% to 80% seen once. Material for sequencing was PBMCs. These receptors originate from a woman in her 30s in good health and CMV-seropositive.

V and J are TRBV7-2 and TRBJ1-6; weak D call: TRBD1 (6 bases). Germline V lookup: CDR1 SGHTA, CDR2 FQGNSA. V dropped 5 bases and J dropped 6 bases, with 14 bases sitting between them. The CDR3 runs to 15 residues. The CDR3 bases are TGTGCCAGCAGCCCGGGGGGGGCAGCTAATTCACCCCTCCACTTT. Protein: CASSPGGAANSPLHF.

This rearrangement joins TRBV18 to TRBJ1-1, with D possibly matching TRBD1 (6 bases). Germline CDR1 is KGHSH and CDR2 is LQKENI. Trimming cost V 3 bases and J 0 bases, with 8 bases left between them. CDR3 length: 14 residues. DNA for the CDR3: TGTGCCAGCTCACCTGGACAGATGAACACTGAAGCTTTCTTT. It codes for CASSPGQMNTEAFF.